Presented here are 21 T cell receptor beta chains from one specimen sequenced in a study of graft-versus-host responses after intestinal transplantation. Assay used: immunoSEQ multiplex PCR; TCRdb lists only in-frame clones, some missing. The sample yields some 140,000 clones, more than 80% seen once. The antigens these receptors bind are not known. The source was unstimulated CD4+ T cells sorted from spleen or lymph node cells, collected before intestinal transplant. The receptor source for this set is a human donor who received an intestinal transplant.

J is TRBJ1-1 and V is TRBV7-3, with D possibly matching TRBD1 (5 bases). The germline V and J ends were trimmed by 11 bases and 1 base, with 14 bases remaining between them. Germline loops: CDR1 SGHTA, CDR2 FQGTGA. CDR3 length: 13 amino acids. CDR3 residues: CAGPQDPNTEAFF. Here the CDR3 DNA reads TGTGCCGGACCACAGGATCCGAACACTGAAGCTTTCTTT.

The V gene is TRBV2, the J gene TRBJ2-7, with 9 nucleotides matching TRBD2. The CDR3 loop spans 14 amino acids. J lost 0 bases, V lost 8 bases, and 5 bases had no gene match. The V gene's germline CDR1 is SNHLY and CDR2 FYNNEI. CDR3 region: CASGKAGGSYEQYF. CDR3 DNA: TGTGCCAGCGGGAAAGCGGGGGGCTCCTACGAGCAGTACTTC.

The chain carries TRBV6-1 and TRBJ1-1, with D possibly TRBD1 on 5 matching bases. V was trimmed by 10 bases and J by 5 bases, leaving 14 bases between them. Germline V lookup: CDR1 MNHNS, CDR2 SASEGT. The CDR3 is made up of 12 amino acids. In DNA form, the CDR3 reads TGTGCCACCAGGGTGGCCGGGACTGAAGCTTTCTTT. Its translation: CATRVAGTEAFF.

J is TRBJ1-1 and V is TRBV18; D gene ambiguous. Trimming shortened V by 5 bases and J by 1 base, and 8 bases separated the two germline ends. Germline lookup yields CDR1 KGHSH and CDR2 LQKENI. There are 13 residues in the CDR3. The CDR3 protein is CASSTDGNTEAFF. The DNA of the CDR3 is TGTGCCAGCTCAACGGACGGGAACACTGAAGCTTTCTTT.

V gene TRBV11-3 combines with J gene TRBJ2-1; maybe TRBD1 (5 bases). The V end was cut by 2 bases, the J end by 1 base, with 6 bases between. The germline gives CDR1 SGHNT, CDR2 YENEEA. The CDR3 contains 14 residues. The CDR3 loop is CASSLRGSYNEQFF. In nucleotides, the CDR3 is TGTGCCAGCAGCTTAAGGGGATCCTACAATGAGCAGTTCTTC.

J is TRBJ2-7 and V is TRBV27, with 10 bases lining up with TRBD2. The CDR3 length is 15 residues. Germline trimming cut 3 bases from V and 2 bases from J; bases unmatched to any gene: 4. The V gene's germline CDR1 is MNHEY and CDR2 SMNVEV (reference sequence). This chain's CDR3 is CASSLSGGAPYEQYF. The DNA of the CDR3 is TGTGCCAGCAGTTTGAGCGGGGGGGCACCCTACGAGCAGTACTTC.

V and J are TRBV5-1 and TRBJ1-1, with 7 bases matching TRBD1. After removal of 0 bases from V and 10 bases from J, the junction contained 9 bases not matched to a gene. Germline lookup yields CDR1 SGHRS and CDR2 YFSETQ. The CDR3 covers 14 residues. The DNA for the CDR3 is TGCGCCAGCAGCTTGGGTGCCACAGGGGATATAGCTTTCTTT. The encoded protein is CASSLGATGDIAFF.

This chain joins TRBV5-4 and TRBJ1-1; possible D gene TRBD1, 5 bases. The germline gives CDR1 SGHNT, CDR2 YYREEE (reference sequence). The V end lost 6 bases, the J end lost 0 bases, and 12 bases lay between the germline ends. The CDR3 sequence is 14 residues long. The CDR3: CASTPGRMNTEAFF. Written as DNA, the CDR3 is TGTGCCAGCACCCCGGGACGGATGAACACTGAAGCTTTCTTT.

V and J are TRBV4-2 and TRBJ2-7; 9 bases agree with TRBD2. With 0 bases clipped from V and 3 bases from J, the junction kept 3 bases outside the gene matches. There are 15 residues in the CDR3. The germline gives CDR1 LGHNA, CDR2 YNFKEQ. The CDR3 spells CASSQEGRGGYEQYF. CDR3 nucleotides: TGTGCCAGCAGCCAAGAAGGGCGGGGGGGCTACGAGCAGTACTTC.

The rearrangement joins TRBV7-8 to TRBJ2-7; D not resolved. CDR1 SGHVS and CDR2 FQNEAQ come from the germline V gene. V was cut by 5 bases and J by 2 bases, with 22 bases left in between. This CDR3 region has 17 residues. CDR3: CASSLPHTEPRTYEQYF. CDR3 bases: TGTGCCAGCAGCCTACCCCATACTGAACCAAGGACCTACGAGCAGTACTTC.

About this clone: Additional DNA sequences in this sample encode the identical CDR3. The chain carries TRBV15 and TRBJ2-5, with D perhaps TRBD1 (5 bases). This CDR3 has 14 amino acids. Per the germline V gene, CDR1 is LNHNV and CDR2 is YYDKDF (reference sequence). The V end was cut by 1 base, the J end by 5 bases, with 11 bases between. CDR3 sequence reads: CATSRGQGRETQYF. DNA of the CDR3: TGTGCCACCAGCAGAGGGCAGGGTAGGGAGACCCAGTACTTC.

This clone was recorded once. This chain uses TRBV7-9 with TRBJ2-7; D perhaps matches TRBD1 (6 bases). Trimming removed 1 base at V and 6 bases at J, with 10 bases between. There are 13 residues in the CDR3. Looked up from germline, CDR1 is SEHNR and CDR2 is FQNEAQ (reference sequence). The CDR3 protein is CASSLEGGSEQYF. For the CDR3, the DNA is TGTGCCAGCAGCTTAGAAGGGGGTTCCGAGCAGTACTTC. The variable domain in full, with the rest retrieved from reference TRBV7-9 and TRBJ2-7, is DTGVSQNPRHKITKRGQNVTFRCDPISEHNRLYWYRQTLGQGPEFLTYFQNEAQLEKSRLLSDRFSAERPKGSFSTLEIQRTEQGDSAMYLCASSLEGGSEQYFGPGTRLTVT.

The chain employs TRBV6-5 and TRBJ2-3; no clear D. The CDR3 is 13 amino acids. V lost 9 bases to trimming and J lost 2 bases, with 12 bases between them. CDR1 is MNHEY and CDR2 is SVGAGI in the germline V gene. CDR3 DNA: TGTGCCAGGCAGGATGGGGACACAGATACGCAGTATTTT. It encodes CARQDGDTDTQYF.

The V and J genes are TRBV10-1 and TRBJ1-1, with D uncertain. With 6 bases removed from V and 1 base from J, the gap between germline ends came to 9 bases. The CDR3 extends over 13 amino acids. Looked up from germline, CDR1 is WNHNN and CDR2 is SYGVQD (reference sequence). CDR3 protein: CASSALWNTEAFF. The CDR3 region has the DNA TGCGCCAGCAGCGCGCTGTGGAACACTGAAGCTTTCTTT.

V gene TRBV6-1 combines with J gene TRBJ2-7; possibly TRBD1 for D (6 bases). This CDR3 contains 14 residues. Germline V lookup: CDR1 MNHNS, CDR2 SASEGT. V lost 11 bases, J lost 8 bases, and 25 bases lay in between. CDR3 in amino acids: CAGTEVQGGTKQYF. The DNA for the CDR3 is TGTGCCGGCACGGAGGTACAGGGTGGTACAAAGCAGTACTTC.

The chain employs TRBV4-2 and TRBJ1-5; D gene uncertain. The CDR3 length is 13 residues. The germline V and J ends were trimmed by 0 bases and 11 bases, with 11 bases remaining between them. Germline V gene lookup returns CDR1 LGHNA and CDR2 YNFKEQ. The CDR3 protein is CASSQDLRAAQHF. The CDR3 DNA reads TGTGCCAGCAGCCAAGATTTGCGGGCGGCCCAGCATTTT.

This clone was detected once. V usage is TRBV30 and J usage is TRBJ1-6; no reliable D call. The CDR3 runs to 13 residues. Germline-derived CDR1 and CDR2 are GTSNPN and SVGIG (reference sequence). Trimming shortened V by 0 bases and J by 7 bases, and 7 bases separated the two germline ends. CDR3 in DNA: TGTGCCTGGAGTGTCTCGACAAATTCACCCCTCCACTTT. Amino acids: CAWSVSTNSPLHF.

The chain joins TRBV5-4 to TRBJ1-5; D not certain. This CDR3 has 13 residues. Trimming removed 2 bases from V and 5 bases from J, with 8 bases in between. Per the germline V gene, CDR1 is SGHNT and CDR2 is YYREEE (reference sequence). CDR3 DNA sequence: TGTGCCAGCAGCTTTTGGGAGCATCAGCCCCAGCATTTT. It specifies CASSFWEHQPQHF.

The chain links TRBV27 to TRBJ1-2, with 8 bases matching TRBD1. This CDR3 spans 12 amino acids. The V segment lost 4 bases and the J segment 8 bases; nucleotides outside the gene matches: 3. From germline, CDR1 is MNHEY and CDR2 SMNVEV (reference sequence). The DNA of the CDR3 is TGTGCCAGCAGTTCGACAGGGGCCGGCTACACCTTC. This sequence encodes CASSSTGAGYTF.

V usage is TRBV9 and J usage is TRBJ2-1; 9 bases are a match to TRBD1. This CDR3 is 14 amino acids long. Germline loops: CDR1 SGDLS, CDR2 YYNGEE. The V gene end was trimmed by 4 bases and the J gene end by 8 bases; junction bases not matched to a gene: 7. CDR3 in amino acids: CASSSRTGVHEQFF. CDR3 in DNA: TGTGCCAGCAGCTCGCGGACAGGGGTCCATGAGCAGTTCTTC.

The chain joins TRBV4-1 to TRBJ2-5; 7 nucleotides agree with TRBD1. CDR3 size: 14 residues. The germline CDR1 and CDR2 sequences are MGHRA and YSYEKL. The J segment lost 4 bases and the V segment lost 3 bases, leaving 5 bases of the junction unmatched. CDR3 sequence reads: CASSQTGKVETQYF. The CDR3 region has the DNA TGCGCCAGCAGCCAGACAGGGAAAGTAGAGACCCAGTACTTC.